This T cell receptor beta chain was recovered during a study of shared clonotypes between healthy human individuals. This clone has a handful of counts. Some clones are missing from TCRdb's copy, which holds only in-frame ones; the method was immunoSEQ multiplex PCR. Of hundreds of thousands of clones listed, around 72% are singletons. The receptor was isolated from a woman aged 25 to 39 in good health. The sequencing input was memory CD4+ T cells sorted from blood. The subset here: CD45RA-negative fraction.

CDR3: CASSQSGLAVYNEQFF. The CDR3 DNA reads TGCGCCAGCAGCCAATCGGGACTAGCGGTTTACAATGAGCAGTTCTTC. This chain uses TRBV4-1 with TRBJ2-1; 11 bases map to TRBD2. The CDR3 contains 16 residues. Germline loops: CDR1 MGHRA, CDR2 YSYEKL. V lost 2 bases, J lost 4 bases, and 4 bases stayed unmatched.